Below are 13 T cell receptor beta chains sequenced from a single sample in a study of lymphopenia after photon versus proton radiotherapy. Sequencing was performed with immunoSEQ multiplex PCR; in TCRdb, only in-frame clones are kept and a portion is missing. The table records 20,000 to 25,000 clones, around nine tenths of them present only once. Sequenced material: peripheral blood, taken from a patient treated with proton-based radiotherapy. These TCRs come from a man at least 80 years old with esophageal cancer.

The CDR3 spells CASSLSPSGRSYNEQFF. CDR3 in DNA: TGCGCCAGCAGCTTGAGCCCCAGCGGGCGCTCCTACAATGAGCAGTTCTTC. The chain employs TRBV5-1 and TRBJ2-1; TRBD2 is a possible D gene (6 bases). Germline V gene sequence: CDR1 SGHRS, CDR2 YFSETQ. Trimming pared 1 base from V and 0 bases from J, leaving 14 bases between. CDR3 length equals 17 residues.

The V and J genes are TRBV5-1 and TRBJ1-1; 8 nucleotides match TRBD1. In germline, CDR1 is SGHRS, CDR2 YFSETQ. V shed 0 bases, J shed 1 base, and the junction held 5 bases outside the gene matches. There are 16 residues in the CDR3. This CDR3 is CASSLDWTGTNTEAFF. CDR3 nucleotide sequence: TGCGCCAGCAGCTTGGATTGGACAGGGACGAACACTGAAGCTTTCTTT. The variable domain in full, completed from reference TRBV5-1 and TRBJ1-1, reads KAGVTQTPRYLIKTRGQQVTLSCSPISGHRSVSWYQQTPGQGLQFLFEYFSETQRNKGNFPGRFSGRQFSNSRSEMNVSTLELGDSALYLCASSLDWTGTNTEAFFGQGTRLTVV.

The chain combines TRBV5-4 with TRBJ2-3; 7 bases line up with TRBD2. Losses at the gene ends were 4 bases for V and 8 bases for J; bases not matched to a gene: 16. Per the germline V gene, CDR1 is SGHNT and CDR2 is YYREEE (reference sequence). The CDR3 sequence is 16 residues long. As DNA, the CDR3 is TGTGCCAGCAGCACCGGGACTAAGCTCACTCACGGTACGCAGTATTTT. Protein: CASSTGTKLTHGTQYF.

The rearrangement joins TRBV11-3 to TRBJ2-7, with 8 bases identical to TRBD1. Germline V gives CDR1 SGHNT, CDR2 YENEEA. The trim removed 4 bases at V and 3 bases at J, leaving 8 bases unmatched. The CDR3 has 15 residues. CDR3 protein: CASSSGQGSLYEQYF. The CDR3 DNA is TGTGCCAGCAGCTCAGGACAGGGCTCCCTCTACGAGCAGTACTTC.

This clone was counted a single time. The V and J genes are TRBV7-9 and TRBJ1-2, with TRBD1 as a possible D gene (5 bases). Trimming removed 7 bases at V and 8 bases at J, with 20 bases between. The CDR3 is made up of 14 amino acids. The germline V gene encodes CDR1 SEHNR and CDR2 FQNEAQ (reference sequence). The CDR3 loop is CASTQPGGANGYTF. The CDR3, as DNA: TGTGCCAGCACGCAGCCGGGAGGGGCGAACGGCTACACCTTC.

This clone was detected a few times. The rearrangement links TRBV2 to TRBJ2-7; D may correspond to TRBD1 or TRBD2 (5 bases each). The CDR3 has 13 amino acids. Germline V gene lookup returns CDR1 SNHLY and CDR2 FYNNEI. The germline V and J ends were trimmed by 7 bases and 0 bases, with 10 bases remaining between them. CDR3 protein: CASTGTASYEQYF. The CDR3 region has the DNA TGTGCCAGCACAGGGACGGCCTCCTACGAGCAGTACTTC.

The V gene is TRBV18, the J gene TRBJ2-7; perhaps TRBD1 as D (6 bases). The V end lost 6 bases, the J end lost 3 bases, and 18 bases lay between the germline ends. The CDR3 spans 15 residues. Germline V CDR1 and CDR2: KGHSH, LQKENI. The CDR3 here is CASSPTGTRIYEQYF. As DNA, the CDR3 is TGTGCCAGCTCGCCCACAGGGACCCGAATCTACGAGCAGTACTTC.

This chain uses TRBV4-1 with TRBJ1-2; weak D call: TRBD1 (5 bases). Germline CDR1 reads MGHRA; CDR2 reads YSYEKL. Trimming pared 2 bases from V and 2 bases from J, leaving 12 bases between. This CDR3 contains 15 residues. CDR3 sequence reads: CASSQQGPMNYGYTF. The CDR3 coding sequence is TGCGCCAGCAGCCAACAGGGCCCTATGAACTATGGCTACACCTTC.

This chain links TRBV7-9 with TRBJ2-3; a possible D gene is TRBD2 (7 bases). The CDR3 runs 19 residues. The V end lost 2 bases, the J end lost 3 bases, and 24 bases lay between the germline ends. Per germline, CDR1 SEHNR and CDR2 FQNEAQ (reference sequence). The DNA of the CDR3 is TGTGCCAGCAGCTTAAGGGGGAGGGGTTCTTCGTTACCTACAGATACGCAGTATTTT. It encodes CASSLRGRGSSLPTDTQYF.

This chain joins TRBV7-9 and TRBJ2-5, with a weak D call TRBD2 (6 bases). The CDR3 extends over 14 amino acids. Germline CDR1 is SEHNR and CDR2 is FQNEAQ (reference sequence). V lost 5 bases and J 1 base, leaving 11 bases between the germline ends. This CDR3 is CASSERDSQETQYF. The CDR3 DNA follows: TGTGCCAGCAGCGAACGGGACTCCCAAGAGACCCAGTACTTC.

The chain links TRBV11-2 to TRBJ1-2; D ambiguous. CDR3 size: 16 residues. CDR1 is SGHAT and CDR2 is FQNNGV in the germline V gene. Trimming shortened V by 0 bases and J by 0 bases, and 11 bases separated the two germline ends. CDR3 bases: TGTGCCAGCAGCTTAGAATGGGGAGGTCCTAACTATGGCTACACCTTC. It codes for CASSLEWGGPNYGYTF. Filled out from reference TRBV11-2 and TRBJ1-2, the complete variable domain reads EAGVAQSPRYKIIEKRQSVAFWCNPISGHATLYWYQQILGQGPKLLIQFQNNGVVDDSQLPKDRFSAERLKGVDSTLKIQPAKLEDSAVYLCASSLEWGGPNYGYTFGSGTRLTVV.

This sequence joins TRBV4-1 and TRBJ1-6; 12 bases are shared with TRBD1. The CDR3 covers 15 residues. With 3 bases clipped from V and 9 bases from J, the junction kept 3 bases outside the gene matches. Germline CDR1 and CDR2: MGHRA and YSYEKL. Here the CDR3 DNA reads TGCGCCAGCAGCCAGGGACAGGGGGCAGGTTCACCCCTCCACTTT. It specifies CASSQGQGAGSPLHF.

J is TRBJ2-3 and V is TRBV27; either TRBD1 or TRBD2 may fit D (6 bases each). Between the trimmed V and J ends, which lost 7 bases and 2 bases, there was a span of 19 bases. Germline V gives CDR1 MNHEY, CDR2 SMNVEV (reference sequence). CDR3 length equals 16 residues. The CDR3 DNA follows: TGTGCCAGCAACTCGTTTCGGAGGGGGAACACAGATACGCAGTATTTT. It specifies CASNSFRRGNTDTQYF.